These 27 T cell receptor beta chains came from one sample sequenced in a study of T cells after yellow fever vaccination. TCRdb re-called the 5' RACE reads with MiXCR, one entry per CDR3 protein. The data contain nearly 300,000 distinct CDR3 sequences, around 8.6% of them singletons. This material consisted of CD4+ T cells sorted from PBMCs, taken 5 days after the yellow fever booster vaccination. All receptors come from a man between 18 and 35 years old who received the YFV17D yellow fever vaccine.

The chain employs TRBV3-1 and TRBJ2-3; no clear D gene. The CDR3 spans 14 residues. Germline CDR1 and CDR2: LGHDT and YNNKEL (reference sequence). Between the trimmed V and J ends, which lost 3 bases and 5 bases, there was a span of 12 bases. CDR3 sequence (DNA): TGTGCCAGCAGCCAGTCCGCCCCCCGAGATACGCAGTATTTT. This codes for CASSQSAPRDTQYF.

The CDR3 is CASSYSQGVSGNTIYF. CDR3 bases: TGTGCCAGCAGTTACTCACAGGGAGTCTCTGGAAACACCATATATTTT. The genes are TRBV6-5 and TRBJ1-3; tentatively, D is TRBD1 (6 bases). Per the germline V gene, CDR1 is MNHEY and CDR2 is SVGAGI. The CDR3 contains 16 residues. V dropped 0 bases and J dropped 0 bases, with 9 bases sitting between them.

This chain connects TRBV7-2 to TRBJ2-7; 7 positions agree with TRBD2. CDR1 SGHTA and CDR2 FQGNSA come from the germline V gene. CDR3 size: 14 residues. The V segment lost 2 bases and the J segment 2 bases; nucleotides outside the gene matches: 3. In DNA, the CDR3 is TGTGCCAGCAGCTTAAATCGGGGGGCCTACGAGCAGTACTTC. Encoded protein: CASSLNRGAYEQYF.

The CDR3 nucleotides read TGTGCCAGCTCAGGGACCCCGAGTACTGGGGCCAACGTCCTGACTTTC. Protein: CASSGTPSTGANVLTF. This rearrangement joins TRBV18 to TRBJ2-6; the D call may be TRBD1 or TRBD2 (5 bases each). The CDR3 covers 16 residues. V was trimmed by 5 bases and J by 2 bases, leaving 13 bases between them. In germline, CDR1 is KGHSH, CDR2 LQKENI.

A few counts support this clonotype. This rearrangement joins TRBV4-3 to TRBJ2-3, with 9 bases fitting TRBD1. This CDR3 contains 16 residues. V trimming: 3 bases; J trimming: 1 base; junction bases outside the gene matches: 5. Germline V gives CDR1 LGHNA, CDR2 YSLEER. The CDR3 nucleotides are TGCGCCAGCAGCCAGTTCCGGGACAGGGGCACAGATACGCAGTATTTT. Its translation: CASSQFRDRGTDTQYF.

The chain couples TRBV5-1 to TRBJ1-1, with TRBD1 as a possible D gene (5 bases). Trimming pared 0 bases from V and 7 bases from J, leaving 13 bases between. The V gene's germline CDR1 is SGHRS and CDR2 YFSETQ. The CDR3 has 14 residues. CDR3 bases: TGCGCCAGCAGCTTGGCCCCGTCGACAGATGAAGCTTTCTTT. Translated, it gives CASSLAPSTDEAFF.

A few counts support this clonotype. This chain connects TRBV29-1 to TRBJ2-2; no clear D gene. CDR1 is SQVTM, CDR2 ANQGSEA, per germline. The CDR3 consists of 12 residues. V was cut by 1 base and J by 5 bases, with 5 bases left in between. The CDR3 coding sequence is TGCAGCGTTGAAGTCGGAACCGGGGAGCTGTTTTTT. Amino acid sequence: CSVEVGTGELFF.

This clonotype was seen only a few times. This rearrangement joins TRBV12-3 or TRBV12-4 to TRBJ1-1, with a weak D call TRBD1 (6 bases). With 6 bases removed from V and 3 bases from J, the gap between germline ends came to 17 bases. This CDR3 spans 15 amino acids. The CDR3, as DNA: TGTGCCAGCAGCCTAGCAGGGGCGGGTTACACTGAAGCTTTCTTT. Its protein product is CASSLAGAGYTEAFF.

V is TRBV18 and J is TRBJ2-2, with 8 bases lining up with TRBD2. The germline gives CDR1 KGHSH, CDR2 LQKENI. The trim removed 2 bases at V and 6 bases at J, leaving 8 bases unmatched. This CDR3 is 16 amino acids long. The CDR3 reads CASSPSEGTSAGELFF. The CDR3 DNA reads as TGTGCCAGCTCACCATCGGAAGGGACTAGTGCCGGGGAGCTGTTTTTT.

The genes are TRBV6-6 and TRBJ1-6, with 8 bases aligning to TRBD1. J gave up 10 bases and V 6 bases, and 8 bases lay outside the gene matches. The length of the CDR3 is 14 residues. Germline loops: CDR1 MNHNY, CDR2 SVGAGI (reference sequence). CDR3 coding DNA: TGTGCCAGCAGCTTGACAGGGGCAGGATCACCCCTCCACTTT. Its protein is CASSLTGAGSPLHF.

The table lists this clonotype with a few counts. The CDR3 spells CATKPPGGEQFF. CDR3 bases: TGTGCCACCAAACCCCCGGGGGGTGAGCAGTTCTTC. This chain joins TRBV24-1 and TRBJ2-1; 7 bases line up with TRBD2. Trimming at V came to 8 bases and at J to 9 bases, leaving 6 bases not matched to a gene. This CDR3 is built from 12 residues. Germline loops: CDR1 KGHDR, CDR2 SFDVKD.

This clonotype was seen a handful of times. CDR3 protein: CSGRVYNEQFF. The CDR3 bases are TGCAGTGGTCGCGTTTACAATGAGCAGTTCTTC. V gene TRBV20-1 combines with J gene TRBJ2-1, with D unresolved. There are 11 residues in the CDR3. The germline V gene has CDR1 DFQATT and CDR2 SNEGSKA (reference sequence). Deletions cut 7 bases from V and 4 bases from J, with 8 bases between.

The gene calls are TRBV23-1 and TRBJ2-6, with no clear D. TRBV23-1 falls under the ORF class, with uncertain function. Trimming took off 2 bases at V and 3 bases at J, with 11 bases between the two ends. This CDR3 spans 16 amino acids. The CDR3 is CASSQRRGNGANVLTF. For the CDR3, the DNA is TGCGCCAGCAGTCAAAGACGAGGTAATGGGGCCAACGTCCTGACTTTC.

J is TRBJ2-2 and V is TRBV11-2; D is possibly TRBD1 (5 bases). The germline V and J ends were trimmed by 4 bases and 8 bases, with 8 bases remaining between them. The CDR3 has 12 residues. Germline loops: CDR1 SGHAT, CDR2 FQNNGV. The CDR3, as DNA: TGTGCCAGCAGCTCGACAGTGGGGGAGCTGTTTTTT. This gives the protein CASSSTVGELFF. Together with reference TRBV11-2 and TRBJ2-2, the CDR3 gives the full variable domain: EAGVAQSPRYKIIEKRQSVAFWCNPISGHATLYWYQQILGQGPKLLIQFQNNGVVDDSQLPKDRFSAERLKGVDSTLKIQPAKLEDSAVYLCASSSTVGELFFGEGSRLTVL.

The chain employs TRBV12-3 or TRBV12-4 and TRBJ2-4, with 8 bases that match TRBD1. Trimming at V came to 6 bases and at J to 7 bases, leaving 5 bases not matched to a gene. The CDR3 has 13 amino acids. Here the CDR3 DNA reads TGTGCCAGCAGCCGACAGGGGAGGAACATTCAGTACTTC. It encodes CASSRQGRNIQYF.

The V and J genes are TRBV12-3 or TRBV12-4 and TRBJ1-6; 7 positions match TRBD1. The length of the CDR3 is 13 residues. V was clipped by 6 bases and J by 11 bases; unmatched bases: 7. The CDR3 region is CASSQRDSTPLHF. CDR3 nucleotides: TGTGCCAGCAGCCAAAGGGACAGTACACCCCTCCACTTT.

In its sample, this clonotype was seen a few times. The CDR3 here is CASSPPGQGVGNTIYF. CDR3 in DNA: TGTGCCAGCTCACCACCGGGACAGGGGGTTGGAAACACCATATATTTT. V gene TRBV18 combines with J gene TRBJ1-3; the match to TRBD1 covers 11 bases. This CDR3 has 16 amino acids. The trim removed 0 bases at V and 3 bases at J, leaving 1 base unmatched. Germline CDR1 KGHSH, CDR2 LQKENI.

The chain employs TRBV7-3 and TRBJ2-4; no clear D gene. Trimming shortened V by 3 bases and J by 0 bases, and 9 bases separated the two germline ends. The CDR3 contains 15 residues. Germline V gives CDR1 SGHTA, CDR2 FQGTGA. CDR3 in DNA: TGTGCCAGCAGCTTCCTGTTTCTAGCCAAAAACATTCAGTACTTC. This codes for CASSFLFLAKNIQYF.

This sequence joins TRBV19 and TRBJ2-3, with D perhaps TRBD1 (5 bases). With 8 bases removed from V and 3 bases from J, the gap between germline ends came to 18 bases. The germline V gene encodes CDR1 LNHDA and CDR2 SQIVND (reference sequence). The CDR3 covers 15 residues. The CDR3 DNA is TGTGCCAGTTCTCTATGGCAGGGTAGTACAGATACGCAGTATTTT. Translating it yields CASSLWQGSTDTQYF.

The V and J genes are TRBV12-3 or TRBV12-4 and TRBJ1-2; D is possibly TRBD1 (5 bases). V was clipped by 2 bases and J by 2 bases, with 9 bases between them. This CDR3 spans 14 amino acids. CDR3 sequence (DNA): TGTGCCAGCAGTTTACAGGGCTTAAACTATGGCTACACCTTC. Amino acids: CASSLQGLNYGYTF.

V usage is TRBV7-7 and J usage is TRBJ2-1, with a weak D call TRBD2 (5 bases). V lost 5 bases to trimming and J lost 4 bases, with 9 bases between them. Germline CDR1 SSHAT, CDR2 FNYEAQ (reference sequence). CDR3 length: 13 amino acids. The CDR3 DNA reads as TGTGCCAGCAGCCTTAGGGAGTACAATGAGCAGTTCTTC. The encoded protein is CASSLREYNEQFF.

The CDR3 bases are TGTGCCAGCAGCGTACAAGGGGGGATGGGCGCTGAAGCTTTCTTT. Encoded protein: CASSVQGGMGAEAFF. The chain employs TRBV9 and TRBJ1-1, with D perhaps matching TRBD1 (6 bases). The length of the CDR3 is 15 residues. The V end lost 1 base, the J end lost 6 bases, and 16 bases lay between the germline ends. CDR1 SGDLS and CDR2 YYNGEE come from the germline V gene.

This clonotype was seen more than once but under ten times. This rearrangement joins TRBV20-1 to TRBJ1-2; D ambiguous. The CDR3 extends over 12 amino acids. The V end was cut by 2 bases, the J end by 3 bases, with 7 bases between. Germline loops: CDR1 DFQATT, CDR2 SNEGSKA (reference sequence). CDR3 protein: CSARNNDYGYTF. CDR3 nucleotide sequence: TGCAGTGCTAGAAACAACGACTATGGCTACACCTTC.

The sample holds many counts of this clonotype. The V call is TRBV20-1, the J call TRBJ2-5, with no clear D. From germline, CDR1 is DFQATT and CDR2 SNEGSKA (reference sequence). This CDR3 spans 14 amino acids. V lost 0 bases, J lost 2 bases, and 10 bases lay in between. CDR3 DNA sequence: TGCAGTGCTAGAGATCCCAACGGACAAGAGACCCAGTACTTC. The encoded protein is CSARDPNGQETQYF.

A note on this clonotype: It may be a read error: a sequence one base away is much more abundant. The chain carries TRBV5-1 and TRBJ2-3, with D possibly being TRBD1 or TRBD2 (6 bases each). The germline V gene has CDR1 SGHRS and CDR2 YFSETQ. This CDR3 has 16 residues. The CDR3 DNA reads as TGCGCCAGCAGCTTGGTAGGGGGGAGATTCACAGATAGGCAGTATTTT. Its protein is CASSLVGGRFTDRQYF.

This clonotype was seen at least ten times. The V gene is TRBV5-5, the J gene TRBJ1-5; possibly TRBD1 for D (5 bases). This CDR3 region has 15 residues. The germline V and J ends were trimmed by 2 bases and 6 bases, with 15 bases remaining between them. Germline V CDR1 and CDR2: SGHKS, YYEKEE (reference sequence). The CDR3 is CASSLVGGDSQPQHF. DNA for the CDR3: TGTGCCAGCAGCTTAGTAGGAGGGGATAGTCAGCCCCAGCATTTT.

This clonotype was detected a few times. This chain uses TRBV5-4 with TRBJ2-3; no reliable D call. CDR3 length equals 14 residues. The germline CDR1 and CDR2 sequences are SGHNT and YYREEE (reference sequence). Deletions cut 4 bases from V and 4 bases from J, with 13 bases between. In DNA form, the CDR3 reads TGTGCCAGCAGCAAGGACCACCGCGCAGATACGCAGTATTTT. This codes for CASSKDHRADTQYF.